The rows below give T cell receptor beta chains drawn from one sample of a study of T cells in Graves' hyperthyroidism and ophthalmopathy. In TCRdb, the multiplex PCR reads were re-called with MiXCR into one record per CDR3 protein. The table records about 640,000 distinct CDR3 sequences, around 20% of them present only once. Input material: blood. The source of these receptors is a man aged 25 to 40 with Graves' ophthalmopathy. Both conserved end residues are part of each CDR3. Fields, in order: CDR3 DNA, CDR3 protein, clone size, V gene, D gene, J gene. The D gene is left open where the match is weak. Clone size is given for some rows only: seen once, a few or many times, or a class if the clone is expanded.

CDR3nt: TGTGCCAGCAGCCCGCCGGGGGGAGGGTATGCCTATGGCTACACCTTC; CDR3aa: CASSPPGGGYAYGYTF; abundance: -; v_gene: TRBV7-2; d_gene: -; j_gene: TRBJ1-2
CDR3nt: TGCGCCAGCAGCCAAACACCGAACACTGAAGCTTTCTTT; CDR3aa: CASSQTPNTEAFF; abundance: many; v_gene: TRBV5-1; d_gene: -; j_gene: TRBJ1-1
CDR3nt: TGTGCCAGCAGCTTAGGGTTAGAAGGTCAGCATCTTCTCGGCTACACCTTC; CDR3aa: CASSLGLEGQHLLGYTF; abundance: -; v_gene: TRBV7-9; d_gene: -; j_gene: TRBJ1-2
CDR3nt: TGTGCCAGCAGCTACGGACTAGCGGGAGGAGAGCAGTTCTTC; CDR3aa: CASSYGLAGGEQFF; abundance: once; v_gene: TRBV5-6; d_gene: TRBD2; j_gene: TRBJ2-1
CDR3nt: TGCAGTGCTAAGACGGATTCCTACGAGCAGTACTTC; CDR3aa: CSAKTDSYEQYF; abundance: many; v_gene: TRBV20-1; d_gene: -; j_gene: TRBJ2-7
CDR3nt: TGTGCCAGCACCGAGAGGGGATCTGACCCGACCCAGGACTATGGCTACACCTTC; CDR3aa: CASTERGSDPTQDYGYTF; abundance: -; v_gene: TRBV2; d_gene: -; j_gene: TRBJ1-2
CDR3nt: TGTGCCAGCTGCCGGGGGATTTGCTACGAGCAGTACTTC; CDR3aa: CASCRGICYEQYF; abundance: few; v_gene: TRBV7-9; d_gene: -; j_gene: TRBJ2-7
CDR3nt: TGTGCCAGCAGTTTGGGGGTACAGCCGGCTAATGAAAAACTGTTTTTT; CDR3aa: CASSLGVQPANEKLFF; abundance: many; v_gene: TRBV28; d_gene: -; j_gene: TRBJ1-4
CDR3nt: TGTGCCTGGAGTGTACTTGGGAGGGCGAACACCGGGGAGCTGTTTTTT; CDR3aa: CAWSVLGRANTGELFF; abundance: many; v_gene: TRBV30; d_gene: TRBD2; j_gene: TRBJ2-2
CDR3nt: TGTGCCAGCAGTCCACGACACACAGGGGGCCCGTCGTCTAACTATGGCTACACCTTC; CDR3aa: CASSPRHTGGPSSNYGYTF; abundance: many; v_gene: TRBV12-3/TRBV12-4; d_gene: TRBD1; j_gene: TRBJ1-2
CDR3nt: TGTGCCAGCAGCCAAGATGGGGTTGGAGCGGGAGTGGGGGACATTCAGTACTTC; CDR3aa: CASSQDGVGAGVGDIQYF; abundance: -; v_gene: TRBV14; d_gene: TRBD2; j_gene: TRBJ2-4
CDR3nt: TGTGCCTGGAAGGTTGGGACAGCTGGAAACACCATATATTTT; CDR3aa: CAWKVGTAGNTIYF; abundance: -; v_gene: TRBV30; d_gene: TRBD1; j_gene: TRBJ1-3
CDR3nt: TGTGCCAGTAGTATAACCGGGACAGGGGCCGTAGACGAGCAGTACTTC; CDR3aa: CASSITGTGAVDEQYF; abundance: -; v_gene: TRBV19; d_gene: TRBD1; j_gene: TRBJ2-7
CDR3nt: TGTGCCAGCAGTTTTGCGGGGAGGTCCTATGGCTACACCTTC; CDR3aa: CASSFAGRSYGYTF; abundance: few; v_gene: TRBV28; d_gene: -; j_gene: TRBJ1-2
CDR3nt: TGTGCCAGCAGCTTAGCTCGGGGTAGCGGGAGGGGCACCGGGGAGCTGTTTTTT; CDR3aa: CASSLARGSGRGTGELFF; abundance: -; v_gene: TRBV11-3; d_gene: TRBD2; j_gene: TRBJ2-2
CDR3nt: TGTGCCAGCAGGGATCCCGTTAATGAGCAGTTCTTC; CDR3aa: CASRDPVNEQFF; abundance: -; v_gene: TRBV6-1; d_gene: -; j_gene: TRBJ2-1
CDR3nt: TGTGCCAGCAGCCAAGATGTCGCGGGAAAAGCCAAAAACATTCAGTACTTC; CDR3aa: CASSQDVAGKAKNIQYF; abundance: few; v_gene: TRBV4-2; d_gene: -; j_gene: TRBJ2-4
CDR3nt: TGTGCCAGCAGCTTATCGCAATACCAGGGGGATAACTATGGCTACACCTTC; CDR3aa: CASSLSQYQGDNYGYTF; abundance: few; v_gene: TRBV7-6; d_gene: TRBD1; j_gene: TRBJ1-2
CDR3nt: TGTGCCAGCAGTTATTCCCCAGACACCGGGGAGCTGTTTTTT; CDR3aa: CASSYSPDTGELFF; abundance: few; v_gene: TRBV6-9; d_gene: -; j_gene: TRBJ2-2
CDR3nt: TGCGCCAGCAGCCAACGGGGACAGGGGGCTTCCTACGAGCAGTACTTC; CDR3aa: CASSQRGQGASYEQYF; abundance: -; v_gene: TRBV4-1; d_gene: TRBD1; j_gene: TRBJ2-7
CDR3nt: TGTGCCAGCAGCCAAAGAACGGTAGGGGACGAGCAGTACTTC; CDR3aa: CASSQRTVGDEQYF; abundance: many; v_gene: TRBV3-1; d_gene: -; j_gene: TRBJ2-7
CDR3nt: TGTGCCAGCAGCCAAGATTTTCGACAGGACACATGGCGATCCTACGAGCAGTACTTC; CDR3aa: CASSQDFRQDTWRSYEQYF; abundance: -; v_gene: TRBV4-2; d_gene: -; j_gene: TRBJ2-7
CDR3nt: TGTGCCAGCAGTAAGACAGGAGTGAACACCGGGGAGCTGTTTTTT; CDR3aa: CASSKTGVNTGELFF; abundance: few; v_gene: TRBV6-1; d_gene: -; j_gene: TRBJ2-2
CDR3nt: TGTGCCAGCAGCTTAGCCTTAAACACCGGGGAGCTGTTTTTT; CDR3aa: CASSLALNTGELFF; abundance: many; v_gene: TRBV11-2; d_gene: -; j_gene: TRBJ2-2
CDR3nt: TGTGCCACCAGCAGAGACCCTAGGGCAGGCAATGGGGAAAAACTGTTTTTT; CDR3aa: CATSRDPRAGNGEKLFF; abundance: many; v_gene: TRBV15; d_gene: -; j_gene: TRBJ1-4
CDR3nt: TGCGCCAGCACCCCGGAAGGAGCCGGAAACACCATATATTTT; CDR3aa: CASTPEGAGNTIYF; abundance: -; v_gene: TRBV5-1; d_gene: -; j_gene: TRBJ1-3
CDR3nt: TGCAGTGCTAGTCCATGGGACAGCTCCTACGAGCAGTACTTC; CDR3aa: CSASPWDSSYEQYF; abundance: -; v_gene: TRBV20-1; d_gene: TRBD1; j_gene: TRBJ2-7
CDR3nt: TGCAGTGCTGAGACGGGACACTATAATTCACCCCTCCACTTT; CDR3aa: CSAETGHYNSPLHF; abundance: -; v_gene: TRBV20-1; d_gene: -; j_gene: TRBJ1-6
CDR3nt: TGTGCCAGCAGTTACCTCGCAGGGCCCCTCGAGCAGTACTTC; CDR3aa: CASSYLAGPLEQYF; abundance: many; v_gene: TRBV6-5; d_gene: -; j_gene: TRBJ2-7
CDR3nt: TGTGCCAGCAGCAAGGATACTAGAGTATTTACCGGGGAGCTGTTTTTT; CDR3aa: CASSKDTRVFTGELFF; abundance: -; v_gene: TRBV2; d_gene: -; j_gene: TRBJ2-2
CDR3nt: TGTGCCAGCAGCCGGGACAGGGAAACCGGGGAGCTGTTTTTT; CDR3aa: CASSRDRETGELFF; abundance: -; v_gene: TRBV7-2; d_gene: TRBD1; j_gene: TRBJ2-2
CDR3nt: TGTGCCACCAGCAGTCCTACTAGCGGGAACTACAATGAGCAGTTCTTC; CDR3aa: CATSSPTSGNYNEQFF; abundance: -; v_gene: TRBV15; d_gene: TRBD2; j_gene: TRBJ2-1
CDR3nt: TGTGCCAGCAGTTGGGGCACCGGGGAGCTGTTTTTT; CDR3aa: CASSWGTGELFF; abundance: many; v_gene: TRBV5-1; d_gene: -; j_gene: TRBJ2-2
CDR3nt: TGTGCCAGCAGCTTAGGTCCCAACTACAATGAGCAGTTCTTC; CDR3aa: CASSLGPNYNEQFF; abundance: many; v_gene: TRBV7-8; d_gene: -; j_gene: TRBJ2-1
CDR3nt: TGTGCCACTCGGGGCCAGCGGGAGTCCGAGACCCAGTACTTC; CDR3aa: CATRGQRESETQYF; abundance: many; v_gene: TRBV24-1; d_gene: TRBD2; j_gene: TRBJ2-5
CDR3nt: TGCGCCAGCAGCCAAGATAGCCTTTTCGACGAGCAGTACTTC; CDR3aa: CASSQDSLFDEQYF; abundance: -; v_gene: TRBV4-3; d_gene: -; j_gene: TRBJ2-7
CDR3nt: TGTGCCAGCAGCTCGGGGCGGGATTCACCCCTCCACTTT; CDR3aa: CASSSGRDSPLHF; abundance: -; v_gene: TRBV11-3; d_gene: -; j_gene: TRBJ1-6
CDR3nt: TGTGCCAGCAGTTTGGGGGCGAGGGAGACCCAGTACTTC; CDR3aa: CASSLGARETQYF; abundance: many; v_gene: TRBV11-2; d_gene: -; j_gene: TRBJ2-5
CDR3nt: TGTGCCAGCAGGAAGGAGGAAAAACTGTTTTTT; CDR3aa: CASRKEEKLFF; abundance: -; v_gene: TRBV6-1; d_gene: -; j_gene: TRBJ1-4
CDR3nt: TGTGCCAGCAGCTATGACGAAGGTGGGACCCAGTACTTC; CDR3aa: CASSYDEGGTQYF; abundance: -; v_gene: TRBV5-6; d_gene: -; j_gene: TRBJ2-5
CDR3nt: TGCGCCAGCAGCTTCACTAGCGGGAGCAATGAGCAGTTCTTC; CDR3aa: CASSFTSGSNEQFF; abundance: many; v_gene: TRBV5-1; d_gene: TRBD2; j_gene: TRBJ2-1
CDR3nt: TGTGCCAGCTCACCACGACAGTCACTTCCCTCTGAAGCTTTCTTT; CDR3aa: CASSPRQSLPSEAFF; abundance: many; v_gene: TRBV18; d_gene: -; j_gene: TRBJ1-1
CDR3nt: TGTGCCAGCAGTTTATACGGGTACAGGGGCGCAGATACGCAGTATTTT; CDR3aa: CASSLYGYRGADTQYF; abundance: -; v_gene: TRBV12-3/TRBV12-4; d_gene: TRBD1; j_gene: TRBJ2-3